Presented here are 10 T cell receptor beta chains from one specimen sequenced in a study of T-cell reconstitution after alpha-beta-depleted transplantation in children. Unique molecular identifiers were used in preparing the TCRbeta library. One entry per CDR3 protein results from TCRdb running MiXCR on the PCR reads. The sample shows 450,000 to 550,000 distinct CDR3 sequences, 11% of them seen only once. The specimen comprised PBMCs, mostly from graft donor cells, sampled 180 days after TCRalphabeta/CD19-depleted stem cell transplant. The receptors here all came from a female patient aged 2-9 years who had a stem cell transplant for aplastic anemia, so the T cells may come from the graft donor.

This clonotype was observed a handful of times. The chain joins TRBV21-1 to TRBJ2-1; the table's D call of TRBD1 was not tested on the DNA. TRBV21-1 is a documented pseudogene. CDR3 size: 14 residues. The CDR3 DNA reads as TGTGCCAGCAGCAAGGGGGCAGGGCGAAATGAGCAGTTCTTC. This codes for CASSKGAGRNEQFF.

The V call is TRBV5-1, the J call TRBJ2-3; 8 nucleotides match TRBD1. V lost 4 bases, J lost 3 bases, and 7 bases stayed unmatched. CDR1 is SGHRS and CDR2 is YFSETQ in the germline V gene. CDR3 length: 15 residues. The CDR3 coding sequence is TGCGCCAGCAGCGGAACAGGGGGATGGACAGATACGCAGTATTTT. Translation gives CASSGTGGWTDTQYF.

This clonotype was counted a few times. This chain links TRBV6-2 or TRBV6-3 with TRBJ2-7; D is unresolved. CDR1 MNHEY and CDR2 SVGEGT come from the germline V gene. This CDR3 is built from 14 residues. The germline V and J ends were trimmed by 0 bases and 3 bases, with 9 bases remaining between them. CDR3 nucleotides: TGTGCCAGCAGTTACTCTCGAAGGGACTACGAGCAGTACGTC. Amino acids: CASSYSRRDYEQYV.

This clonotype was observed at least ten times. This rearrangement joins TRBV4-3 to TRBJ1-5; D ambiguous. The CDR3 length is 14 residues. V shed 5 bases and J shed 7 bases, with 15 bases lying between them. In germline, CDR1 is LGHNA, CDR2 YSLEER. The CDR3 DNA is TGCGCCAGCAGCGAAAGTGGGGTTCGCCAGCCCCAGCATTTT. This encodes CASSESGVRQPQHF.

The chain is built from TRBV11-1 and TRBJ2-7; the match to TRBD2 covers 12 bases. The CDR3 is 15 residues long. Germline values: CDR1 SGHAT, CDR2 FQDESV (reference sequence). The V gene end was trimmed by 5 bases and the J gene end by 6 bases; junction bases not matched to a gene: 8. CDR3 sequence: CASSTLTSGRSEQYF. The CDR3 DNA reads as TGTGCCAGCAGCACCCTGACTAGCGGGAGATCCGAGCAGTACTTC.

This clonotype was seen only a few times. The V call is TRBV5-1, the J call TRBJ1-5; TRBD1 matches 10 bases. The germline V gene has CDR1 SGHRS and CDR2 YFSETQ. The CDR3 is 15 residues long. CDR3 nucleotide sequence: TGCGGCAGGGGGACAGGGGATACGAGCAATCAGCCCCAGCATTTT. Residues: CGRGTGDTSNQPQHF. Combining the CDR3 with reference TRBV5-1 and TRBJ1-5 gives the whole variable domain KAGVTQTPRYLIKTRGQQVTLSCSPISGHRSVSWYQQTPGQGLQFLFEYFSETQRNKGNFPGRFSGRQFSNSRSEMNVSTLELGDSALYLCGRGTGDTSNQPQHFGDGTRLSIL.

This clonotype occurred a few times. This chain uses TRBV4-3 with TRBJ2-7, with 8 bases that match TRBD1. The CDR3 runs to 15 residues. Losses at the gene ends were 3 bases for V and 3 bases for J; bases not matched to a gene: 7. Germline lookup yields CDR1 LGHNA and CDR2 YSLEER. Written as DNA, the CDR3 is TGCGCCAGCAGCCAGGGGACAGGCTTTCACTACGAGCAGTACTTC. This codes for CASSQGTGFHYEQYF.

At least ten counts were recorded for this clonotype. This rearrangement joins TRBV6-5 to TRBJ2-4; D might be TRBD2 (5 bases). V was pared by 2 bases and J by 11 bases, with 19 bases between. Per the germline V gene, CDR1 is MNHEY and CDR2 is SVGAGI. The CDR3 loop spans 15 amino acids. CDR3 in DNA: TGTGCCAGCAGTTACGAGGGAATCGGGCTATGGGTTCAGTACTTC. Encoded protein: CASSYEGIGLWVQYF.

This rearrangement joins TRBV7-8 to TRBJ1-5; D uncertain. The germline gives CDR1 SGHVS, CDR2 FQNEAQ. The CDR3 is 12 amino acids. V gave up 4 bases and J gave up 7 bases, with 8 bases separating them. This chain's CDR3 is CASSSLAQPQHF. The CDR3 nucleotides are TGTGCCAGCAGCTCTCTAGCACAGCCCCAGCATTTT.

The V call is TRBV28, the J call TRBJ2-3; D possibly corresponds to TRBD1 (6 bases). Per the germline V gene, CDR1 is MDHEN and CDR2 is SYDVKM. This CDR3 is 16 amino acids long. Trimming cost V 6 bases and J 2 bases, with 18 bases left between them. CDR3 loop: CASSERTANPTDTQYF. CDR3 sequence (DNA): TGTGCCAGCAGCGAGAGGACAGCCAACCCCACAGATACGCAGTATTTT.